The clone carrying this T cell receptor beta chain has only a few counts. What it binds is not known. All of the isolated RNA was reverse transcribed, so expressed TCRB transcripts were sequenced. TCRdb's copy holds only in-frame clones and misses some; the assay was immunoSEQ multiplex PCR. The sample lists some 150,000 clones; more than 9% were seen once. V dropped 4 bases and J dropped 9 bases, with 7 bases sitting between them. This CDR3 is 11 amino acids long. Looked up from germline, CDR1 is SGHAT and CDR2 is FQNNGV. This specimen belongs to a study of beta chain features in type 1 diabetes. Whole-study findings and limits: Because the template was cDNA, high-expressing cells might be over-represented.

A CD45RO/CCR7/CD25/CD127/CD95/CD27 panel sorted naive, central memory, regulatory and stem cell-like memory CD4+ cells. The sequenced material came from naive CD4+ T cells from blood. This TCR was recovered from a man in his late teens or twenties in good health. The chain uses TRBV11-2 and TRBJ2-1, with unresolved D. The DNA for the CDR3 is TGTGCCAGCAGCTCCGGTGGTGAGCAGTTCTTC. It is translated as CASSSGGEQFF.